This T cell receptor beta chain was sequenced for a study of neurological immune-mediated disorders. Via MiXCR, TCRdb re-called the 5' RACE reads, giving one row per CDR3 protein. The sample contains tens of thousands of distinct CDR3 sequences, 2% to 3% of which appear only once. This clonotype has a count of ten or more. The unsorted libraries originated from 2 million PBMCs kept at -80 C. Sequences were obtained from PBMCs. The TCR was taken from a woman between 25 and 40 years old with multiple sclerosis.

DNA of the CDR3: TGTGCCAGCAGCACTCGGACAGGGCCCGGAGTTAAGGGCTACACCTTC. This sequence encodes CASSTRTGPGVKGYTF. The V and J genes are TRBV7-2 and TRBJ1-2; 8 bases line up with TRBD1. The length of the CDR3 is 16 residues. With 5 bases clipped from V and 8 bases from J, the junction kept 16 bases outside the gene matches. Germline assignment: CDR1 SGHTA and CDR2 FQGNSA.